What follows is one TCR beta chain and its context. This entry belongs to a study of CD8 T cells in ankylosing spondylitis. MiXCR was run by TCRdb on the 5' RACE reads, yielding one entry per CDR3 protein. The sample contains around 150,000 distinct CDR3 sequences, around 10% of which appear only once. Per the germline V gene, CDR1 is LNHNV and CDR2 is YYDKDF (reference sequence). CDR3 size: 15 residues. The V gene lost 0 bases and the J gene lost 3 bases, with 10 bases spanning the gap. The source is a male donor with ankylosing spondylitis or in good health (not recorded which). The specimen sequenced was blood, either unsorted or a sorted T cell fraction (not recorded which). This chain links TRBV15 with TRBJ2-3, with D possibly TRBD2 on 5 matching bases. In nucleotides, the CDR3 is TGTGCCACCAGCAGAGACCCCGGGGTTACAGATACGCAGTATTTT. Residues: CATSRDPGVTDTQYF. Full variable domain (remainder filled in from reference TRBV15 and TRBJ2-3): DAMVIQNPRYQVTQFGKPVTLSCSQTLNHNVMYWYQQKSSQAPKLLFHYYDKDFNNEADTPDNFQSRRPNTSFCFLDIRSPGLGDTAMYLCATSRDPGVTDTQYFGPGTRLTVL.